This T cell receptor beta chain was identified during a study of PD-L1 blockade in urothelial cancer. Whole-study context: Atezolizumab, begun by patients around 2014, was given at 1,200 mg intravenously every 3 weeks.

Data came from immunoSEQ multiplex PCR; TCRdb stores just in-frame clones and leaves some out. The sample has some 71,000 clones, 85% to 90% seen once; the top ten hold roughly 3.3%. CDR1 and CDR2 (germline): SGHRS, YFSETQ. The ends were cut back, 4 bases at V and 0 bases at J, with 13 bases in the middle. This CDR3 comprises 15 residues. The chain carries TRBV5-1 and TRBJ1-1; D may be TRBD1 (5 bases). This TCR was sampled from a man aged 55 to 70 with urothelial cancer. Sequenced here: PBMCs, sampled around atezolizumab (anti-PD-L1) treatment. The chain's CDR3 is CASSGGVAMNTEAFF. In nucleotides, the CDR3 is TGCGCCAGCAGCGGGGGGGTGGCCATGAACACTGAAGCTTTCTTT.